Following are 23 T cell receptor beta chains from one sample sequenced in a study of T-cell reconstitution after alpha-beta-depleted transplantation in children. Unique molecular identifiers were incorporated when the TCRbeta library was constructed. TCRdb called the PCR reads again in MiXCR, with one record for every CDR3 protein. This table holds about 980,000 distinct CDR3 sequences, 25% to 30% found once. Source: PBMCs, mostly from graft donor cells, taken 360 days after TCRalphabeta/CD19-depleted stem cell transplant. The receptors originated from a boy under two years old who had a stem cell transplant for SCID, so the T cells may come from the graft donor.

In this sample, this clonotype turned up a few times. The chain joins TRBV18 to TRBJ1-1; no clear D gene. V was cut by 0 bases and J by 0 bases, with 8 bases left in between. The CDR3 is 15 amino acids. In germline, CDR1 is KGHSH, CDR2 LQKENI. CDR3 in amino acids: CASSPPNGMNTEAFF. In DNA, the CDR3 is TGTGCCAGCTCACCACCGAATGGGATGAACACTGAAGCTTTCTTT.

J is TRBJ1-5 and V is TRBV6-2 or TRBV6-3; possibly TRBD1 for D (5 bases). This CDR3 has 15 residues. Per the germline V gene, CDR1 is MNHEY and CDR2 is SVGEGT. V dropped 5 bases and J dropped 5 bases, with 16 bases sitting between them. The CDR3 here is CASSGRSGTHQPQHF. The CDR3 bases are TGTGCCAGCAGTGGAAGGTCCGGGACGCATCAGCCCCAGCATTTT.

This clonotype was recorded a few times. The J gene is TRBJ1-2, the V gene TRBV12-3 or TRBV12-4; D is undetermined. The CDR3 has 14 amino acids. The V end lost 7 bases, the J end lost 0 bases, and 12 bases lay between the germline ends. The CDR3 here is CASTLATANYGYTF. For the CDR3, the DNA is TGTGCCAGCACCCTAGCTACAGCTAACTATGGCTACACCTTC.

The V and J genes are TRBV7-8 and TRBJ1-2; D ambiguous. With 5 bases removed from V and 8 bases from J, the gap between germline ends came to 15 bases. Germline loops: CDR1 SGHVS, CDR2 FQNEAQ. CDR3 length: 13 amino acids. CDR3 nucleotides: TGTGCCAGCAGCAAACAAGGCAGTCGGGGCTACACCTTC. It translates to CASSKQGSRGYTF.

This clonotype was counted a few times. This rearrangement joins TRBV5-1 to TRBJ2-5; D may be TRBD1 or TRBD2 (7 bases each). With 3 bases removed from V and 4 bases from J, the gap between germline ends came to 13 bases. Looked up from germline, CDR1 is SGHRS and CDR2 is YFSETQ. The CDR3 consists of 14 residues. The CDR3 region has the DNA TGCGCCAGCAGCTCTGCGGGGGACAGAGAGACCCAGTACTTC. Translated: CASSSAGDRETQYF.

CDR3 sequence: CASSLVVGENYEQYF. The CDR3 DNA follows: TGCGCCAGCAGCTTGGTCGTGGGGGAAAACTACGAGCAGTACTTC. This chain links TRBV5-1 with TRBJ2-7, with D perhaps TRBD1 or TRBD2 (5 bases each). CDR1 SGHRS and CDR2 YFSETQ come from the germline V gene. The CDR3 loop spans 15 amino acids. V was trimmed by 0 bases and J by 3 bases, leaving 13 bases between them.

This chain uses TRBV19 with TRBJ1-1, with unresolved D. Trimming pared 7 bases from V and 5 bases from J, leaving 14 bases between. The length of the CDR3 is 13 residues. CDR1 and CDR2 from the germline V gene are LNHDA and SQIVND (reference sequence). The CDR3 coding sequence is TGTGCCAGTAAGGTAGGGAGAGATACTGAAGCTTTCTTT. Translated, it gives CASKVGRDTEAFF. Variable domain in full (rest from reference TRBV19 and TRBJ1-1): DGGITQSPKYLFRKEGQNVTLSCEQNLNHDAMYWYRQDPGQGLRLIYYSQIVNDFQKGDIAEGYSVSREKKESFPLTVTSAQKNPTAFYLCASKVGRDTEAFFGQGTRLTVV.

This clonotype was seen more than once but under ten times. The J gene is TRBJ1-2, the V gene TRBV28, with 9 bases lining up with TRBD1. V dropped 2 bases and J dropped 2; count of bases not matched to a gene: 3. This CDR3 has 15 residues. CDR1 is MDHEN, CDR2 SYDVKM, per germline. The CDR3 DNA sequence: TGTGCCAGCAGTTTAAGGGACAGGGTCAACTATGGCTACACCTTC. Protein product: CASSLRDRVNYGYTF.

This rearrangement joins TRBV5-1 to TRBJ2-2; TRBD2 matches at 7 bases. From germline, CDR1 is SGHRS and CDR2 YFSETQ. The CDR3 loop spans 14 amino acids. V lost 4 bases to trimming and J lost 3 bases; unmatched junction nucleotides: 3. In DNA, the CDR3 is TGCGCCAGCAGCAGTCGGGGGGACACCGGGGAGCTGTTTTTT. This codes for CASSSRGDTGELFF.

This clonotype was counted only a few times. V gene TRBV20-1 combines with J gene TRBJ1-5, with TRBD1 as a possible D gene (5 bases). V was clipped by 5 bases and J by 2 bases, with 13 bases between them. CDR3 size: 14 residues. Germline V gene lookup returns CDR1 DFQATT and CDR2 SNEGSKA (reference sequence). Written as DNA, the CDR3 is TGCAGTGCTGATAGCAAGGGGCGCAATCAGCCCCAGCATTTT. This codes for CSADSKGRNQPQHF.

CDR3 nucleotides: TGTGCCAGCAGTGGGACAGGGGGGTGGTATAGCCCTTCCTTATACAATGAGCAGTTCTTC. This translates into CASSGTGGWYSPSLYNEQFF. J is TRBJ2-1 and V is TRBV12-3 or TRBV12-4, with TRBD1 matching 11 bases. The CDR3 extends over 20 amino acids. V shed 5 bases, J shed 4 bases, and the junction held 19 bases outside the gene matches.

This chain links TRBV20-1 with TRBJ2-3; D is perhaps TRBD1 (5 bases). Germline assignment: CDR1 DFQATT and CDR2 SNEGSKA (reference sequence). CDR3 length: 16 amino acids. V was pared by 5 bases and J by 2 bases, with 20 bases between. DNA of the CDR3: TGCAGTGCTCTGTTGGGCTGGGGCGGATCCACAGATACGCAGTATTTT. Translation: CSALLGWGGSTDTQYF.

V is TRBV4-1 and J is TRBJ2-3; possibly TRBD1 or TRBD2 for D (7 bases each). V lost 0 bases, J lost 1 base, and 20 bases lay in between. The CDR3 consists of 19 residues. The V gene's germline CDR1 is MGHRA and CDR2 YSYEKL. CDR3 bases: TGCGCCAGCAGCCAAGATCAGGGAGGGGGCCGGTTTCGCACAGATACGCAGTATTTT. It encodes CASSQDQGGGRFRTDTQYF.

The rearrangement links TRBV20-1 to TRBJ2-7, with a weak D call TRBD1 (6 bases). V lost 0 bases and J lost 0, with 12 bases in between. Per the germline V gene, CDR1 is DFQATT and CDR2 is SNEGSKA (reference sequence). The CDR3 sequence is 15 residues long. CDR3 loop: CSARDGDTSSYEQYF. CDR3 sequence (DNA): TGCAGTGCTAGAGATGGGGACACGAGCTCCTACGAGCAGTACTTC.

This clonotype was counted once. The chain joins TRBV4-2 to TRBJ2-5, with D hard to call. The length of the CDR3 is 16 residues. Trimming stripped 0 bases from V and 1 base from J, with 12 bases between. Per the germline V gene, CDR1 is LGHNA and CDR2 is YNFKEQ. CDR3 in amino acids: CASSQDGSWPQETQYF. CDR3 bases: TGTGCCAGCAGCCAAGACGGTAGTTGGCCCCAAGAGACCCAGTACTTC.

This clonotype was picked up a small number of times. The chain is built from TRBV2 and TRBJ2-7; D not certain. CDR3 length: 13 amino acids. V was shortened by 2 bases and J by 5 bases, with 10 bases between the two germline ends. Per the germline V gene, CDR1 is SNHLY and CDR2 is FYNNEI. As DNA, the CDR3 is TGTGCCAGCAGTGAAAATCGGGTTAACGAGCAGTACTTC. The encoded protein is CASSENRVNEQYF.

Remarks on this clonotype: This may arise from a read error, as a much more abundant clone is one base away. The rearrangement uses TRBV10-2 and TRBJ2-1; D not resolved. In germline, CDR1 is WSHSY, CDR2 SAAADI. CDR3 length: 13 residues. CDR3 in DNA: TGCGCCAGCACTGGCAGGCTGTACAATGAGGAGTTCTTC. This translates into CASTGRLYNEEFF.

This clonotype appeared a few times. The CDR3 nucleotides are TGTGCCAGCAGCCCCCCCCCGGGGGATACGCAGTATTTT. Protein sequence: CASSPPPGDTQYF. The gene calls are TRBV18 and TRBJ2-3, with D possibly matching TRBD2 (5 bases). Germline values: CDR1 KGHSH, CDR2 LQKENI. The CDR3 covers 13 residues. V lost 8 bases and J lost 6, with 15 bases in between.

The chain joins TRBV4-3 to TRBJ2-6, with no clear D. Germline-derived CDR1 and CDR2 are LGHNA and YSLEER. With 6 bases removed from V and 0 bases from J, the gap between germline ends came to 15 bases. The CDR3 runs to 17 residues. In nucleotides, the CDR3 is TGCGCCAGCAGTTTAGGGCCCCCAGGCTCTGGGGCCAACGTCCTGACTTTC. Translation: CASSLGPPGSGANVLTF.

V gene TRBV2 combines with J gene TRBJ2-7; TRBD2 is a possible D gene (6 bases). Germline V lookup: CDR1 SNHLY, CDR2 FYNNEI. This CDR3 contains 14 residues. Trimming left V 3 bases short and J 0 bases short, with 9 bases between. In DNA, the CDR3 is TGTGCCAGCAGTGACCCCGGGAGCTCCTACGAGCAGTACTTC. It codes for CASSDPGSSYEQYF.

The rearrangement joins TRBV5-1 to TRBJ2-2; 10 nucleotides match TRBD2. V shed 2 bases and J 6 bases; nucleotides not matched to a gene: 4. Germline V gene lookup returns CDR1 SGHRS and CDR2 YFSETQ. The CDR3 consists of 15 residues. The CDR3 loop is CASSFGLAVSGELFF. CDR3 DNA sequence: TGCGCCAGCAGCTTCGGACTAGCGGTTTCCGGGGAGCTGTTTTTT.

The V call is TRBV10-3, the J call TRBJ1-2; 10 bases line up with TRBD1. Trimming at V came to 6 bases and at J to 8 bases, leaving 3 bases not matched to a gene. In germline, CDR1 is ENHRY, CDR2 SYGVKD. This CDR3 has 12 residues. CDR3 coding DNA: TGTGCCATCAGGGGGACAGGGGAAGGCTACACCTTC. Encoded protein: CAIRGTGEGYTF.

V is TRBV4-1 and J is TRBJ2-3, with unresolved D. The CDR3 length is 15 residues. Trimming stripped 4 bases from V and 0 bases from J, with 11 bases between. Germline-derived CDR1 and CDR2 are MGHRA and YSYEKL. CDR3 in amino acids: CASSPGSLSTDTQYF. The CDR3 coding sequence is TGCGCCAGCAGCCCCGGCAGCCTTAGCACAGATACGCAGTATTTT.